The 23 T cell receptor beta chains presented below share a single source sample, sequenced in a study of technical replicates of blood from several donors. The data were produced by immunoSEQ multiplex PCR, yet TCRdb's version contains in-frame clones alone and is incomplete. Of roughly 80,000 clones in the sample, roughly nine tenths were seen once. Sequencing input: T cells isolated from PBMCs. Receptors originate from a human donor in good health.

This clone has just one count. The chain links TRBV5-1 to TRBJ2-3, with 7 bases fitting TRBD2. Unmatched junction bases numbered 14, after V lost 7 bases and J lost 0 bases. CDR3 length equals 17 residues. Germline values: CDR1 SGHRS, CDR2 YFSETQ. The CDR3 coding sequence is TGCGCCAGCGGAACGTTCTCGACTAGCAAGAGCACAGATACGCAGTATTTT. It codes for CASGTFSTSKSTDTQYF. The whole variable domain, filled in from reference TRBV5-1 and TRBJ2-3, reads KAGVTQTPRYLIKTRGQQVTLSCSPISGHRSVSWYQQTPGQGLQFLFEYFSETQRNKGNFPGRFSGRQFSNSRSEMNVSTLELGDSALYLCASGTFSTSKSTDTQYFGPGTRLTVL.

This clone came up once. The V and J genes are TRBV19 and TRBJ1-1; D is ambiguous. V was clipped by 3 bases and J by 4 bases, with 12 bases between them. Germline CDR1 LNHDA, CDR2 SQIVND (reference sequence). This CDR3 is 14 amino acids long. The CDR3 DNA follows: TGTGCCAGTAGTATTAAAGGAGGGTCCACTGAAGCTTTCTTT. Encoded protein: CASSIKGGSTEAFF.

V usage is TRBV11-2 and J usage is TRBJ1-2; TRBD1 might be the D (5 bases). The V and J ends lost 4 bases and 3 bases respectively, with 9 bases between them. Germline V gene data show CDR1 as SGHAT and CDR2 as FQNNGV. There are 13 residues in the CDR3. CDR3 amino acids: CASSSIGDYGYTF. CDR3 in DNA: TGTGCCAGCAGCTCGATAGGGGACTATGGCTACACCTTC.

The chain links TRBV11-1 to TRBJ1-1, with TRBD1 as a possible D gene (6 bases). The CDR3 spans 14 residues. Looked up from germline, CDR1 is SGHAT and CDR2 is FQDESV (reference sequence). V lost 1 base and J 0 bases, leaving 6 bases between the germline ends. Here the CDR3 DNA reads TGTGCCAGCAGCTTAGGGGGGCTGAACACTGAAGCTTTCTTT. It codes for CASSLGGLNTEAFF.

The J gene is TRBJ1-1, the V gene TRBV6-4, with TRBD1 matching 8 bases. Per the germline V gene, CDR1 is MRHNA and CDR2 is SNTAGT. The CDR3 loop spans 13 amino acids. With V trimmed by 4 bases and J by 5 bases, 3 bases remained unmatched. This CDR3 reads CASSGTGGTEAFF. The CDR3 region has the DNA TGTGCCAGCAGTGGTACAGGGGGAACTGAAGCTTTCTTT.

The chain has TRBV7-8 and TRBJ2-7, with TRBD1 matching 9 bases. From germline, CDR1 is SGHVS and CDR2 FQNEAQ. The CDR3 spans 16 residues. Germline trimming cut 0 bases from V and 3 bases from J; bases unmatched to any gene: 6. CDR3 in amino acids: CASSLAPGTGRYEQYF. In nucleotides, the CDR3 is TGTGCCAGCAGCTTAGCTCCCGGGACAGGGCGCTACGAGCAGTACTTC. Filled out from reference TRBV7-8 and TRBJ2-7, the complete variable domain reads GAGVSQSPRYKVAKRGQDVALRCDPISGHVSLFWYQQALGQGPEFLTYFQNEAQLDKSGLPSDRFFAERPEGSVSTLKIQRTQQEDSAVYLCASSLAPGTGRYEQYFGPGTRLTVT.

This clone was counted only a few times. V and J are TRBV18 and TRBJ1-2, with a possible D match to TRBD1 (5 bases). Germline lookup yields CDR1 KGHSH and CDR2 LQKENI. The CDR3 covers 13 residues. V dropped 6 bases and J dropped 4 bases, with 12 bases sitting between them. The CDR3 bases are TGTGCCAGCTCGGGCCAGGGAGGCTATGGCTACACCTTC. Encoded protein: CASSGQGGYGYTF.

This clone has a handful of counts. The chain is built from TRBV6-1 and TRBJ2-7; 7 positions match TRBD2. Germline lookup yields CDR1 MNHNS and CDR2 SASEGT. V trimming: 9 bases; J trimming: 0 bases; junction bases outside the gene matches: 11. The CDR3 covers 15 residues. CDR3: CASTELALLSYEQYF. The DNA for the CDR3 is TGTGCCAGTACGGAACTAGCGCTTCTCTCCTACGAGCAGTACTTC.

The chain has TRBV2 and TRBJ2-7; 8 positions match TRBD1. The CDR3 contains 19 residues. Germline CDR1 and CDR2: SNHLY and FYNNEI. The V gene end was trimmed by 0 bases and the J gene end by 2 bases; junction bases not matched to a gene: 15. The CDR3, as DNA: TGTGCCAGCAGTGAAGCGCAGGACAGGGTTCTTACTGGAGCCTACGAGCAGTACTTC. Encoded protein: CASSEAQDRVLTGAYEQYF. The variable domain in full, with the rest retrieved from reference TRBV2 and TRBJ2-7, is EPEVTQTPSHQVTQMGQEVILRCVPISNHLYFYWYRQILGQKVEFLVSFYNNEISEKSEIFDDQFSVERPDGSNFTLKIRSTKLEDSAMYFCASSEAQDRVLTGAYEQYFGPGTRLTVT.

The J gene is TRBJ1-1, the V gene TRBV5-1; 7 bases align to TRBD1. V shed 4 bases, J shed 0 bases, and the junction held 3 bases outside the gene matches. CDR3 length equals 14 residues. Looked up from germline, CDR1 is SGHRS and CDR2 is YFSETQ. As DNA, the CDR3 is TGCGCCAGCAGCCTGACAGGGATGAACACTGAAGCTTTCTTT. It yields the protein CASSLTGMNTEAFF. Using reference TRBV5-1 and TRBJ1-1 for the parts outside the CDR3, the full variable domain is KAGVTQTPRYLIKTRGQQVTLSCSPISGHRSVSWYQQTPGQGLQFLFEYFSETQRNKGNFPGRFSGRQFSNSRSEMNVSTLELGDSALYLCASSLTGMNTEAFFGQGTRLTVV.

V gene TRBV4-1 combines with J gene TRBJ2-5; TRBD2 matches at 14 bases. The germline gives CDR1 MGHRA, CDR2 YSYEKL. The CDR3 spans 17 residues. After removal of 3 bases from V and 5 bases from J, the junction contained 8 bases not matched to a gene. The CDR3: CASSHGLAGGGRETQYF. The CDR3 nucleotides read TGCGCCAGCAGCCACGGACTAGCGGGGGGAGGAAGGGAGACCCAGTACTTC.

The chain uses TRBV7-9 and TRBJ2-7; a weak D match, TRBD2 (6 bases). V shed 7 bases and J shed 6 bases, with 16 bases lying between them. This CDR3 region has 13 residues. Per germline, CDR1 SEHNR and CDR2 FQNEAQ (reference sequence). CDR3 sequence (DNA): TGTGCCAGCACGCCACTAGCAGACTCCGAGCAGTACTTC. Translated, it gives CASTPLADSEQYF.

The chain carries TRBV4-2 and TRBJ1-5, with D perhaps matching TRBD1 (5 bases). Trimming stripped 0 bases from V and 7 bases from J, with 10 bases between. Germline V gene sequence: CDR1 LGHNA, CDR2 YNFKEQ. The length of the CDR3 is 14 residues. CDR3 sequence: CASSQEGEAQPQHF. In nucleotides, the CDR3 is TGTGCCAGCAGCCAAGAGGGGGAGGCCCAGCCCCAGCATTTT.

The chain links TRBV5-1 to TRBJ2-2, with TRBD1 identical over 12 bases. V shed 0 bases, J shed 6 bases, and the junction held 18 bases outside the gene matches. This CDR3 has 21 residues. Germline V gene data show CDR1 as SGHRS and CDR2 as YFSETQ. The CDR3 spells CASSLVVGQGAIWTGAGELFF. As DNA, the CDR3 is TGCGCCAGCAGCTTGGTTGTGGGACAGGGGGCGATCTGGACAGGAGCCGGGGAGCTGTTTTTT.

Details on this clone: One end of the junction fails to match germline, which may point to a read error. This chain links TRBV10-1 with TRBJ2-4, with 7 bases fitting TRBD2. The CDR3 spans 17 residues. Germline values: CDR1 WNHNN, CDR2 SYGVQD (reference sequence). DNA for the CDR3: TGCGTCAGCAGTGAGGGAGGGGCAGGGAGGACCAAAAACATTCAGTACTTC. Translated: CVSSEGGAGRTKNIQYF.

The chain couples TRBV5-4 to TRBJ2-2; 8 nucleotides line up with TRBD2. Germline V CDR1 and CDR2: SGHNT, YYREEE (reference sequence). This CDR3 region has 15 residues. V lost 2 bases, J lost 1 base, and 1 base stayed unmatched. The CDR3 loop is CASSFAGGNTGELFF. As DNA, the CDR3 is TGTGCCAGCAGCTTTGCGGGAGGGAACACCGGGGAGCTGTTTTTT. Using reference TRBV5-4 and TRBJ2-2 for the parts outside the CDR3, the full variable domain is ETGVTQSPTHLIKTRGQQVTLRCSSQSGHNTVSWYQQALGQGPQFIFQYYREEENGRGNFPPRFSGLQFPNYSSELNVNALELDDSALYLCASSFAGGNTGELFFGEGSRLTVL.

The sample holds one count of this clone. The chain has TRBV19 and TRBJ2-1; TRBD1 matches at 9 bases. CDR3 length equals 15 residues. The ends lost 8 bases at V and 4 bases at J; junction bases unmatched: 9. Looked up from germline, CDR1 is LNHDA and CDR2 is SQIVND (reference sequence). The CDR3, as DNA: TGTGCCAGTGACCTCCGGGACAGGGCTTACAATGAGCAGTTCTTC. Its protein is CASDLRDRAYNEQFF.

The V call is TRBV21-1, the J call TRBJ2-1; TRBD2, as called in the table, went unchecked against the DNA. TRBV21-1 is described as a pseudogene. CDR3 length equals 17 residues. CDR3 residues: CASSKGMGGLATNEQFF. DNA for the CDR3: TGTGCCAGCAGCAAAGGCATGGGGGGACTAGCAACCAATGAGCAGTTCTTC.

The CDR3 coding sequence is TGTGCCAGCAGCGTAGACAGGGTAGGCGGCTACACCTTC. Residues: CASSVDRVGGYTF. The chain combines TRBV9 with TRBJ1-2, with D possibly matching TRBD1 (6 bases). The CDR3 totals 13 residues. CDR1 SGDLS and CDR2 YYNGEE come from the germline V gene. Trimming removed 0 bases from V and 8 bases from J, with 11 bases in between.

The V call is TRBV4-1, the J call TRBJ1-4; 11 bases fit TRBD1. Looked up from germline, CDR1 is MGHRA and CDR2 is YSYEKL. Trimming cost V 1 base and J 4 bases; bases outside gene matches: 8. The length of the CDR3 is 18 residues. The CDR3 here is CASSQGTGGFTFNEKLFF. The CDR3 DNA sequence: TGCGCCAGCAGCCAAGGGACAGGGGGCTTTACGTTTAATGAAAAACTGTTTTTT.

This sequence joins TRBV7-2 and TRBJ1-4; tentatively, D is TRBD1 (6 bases). CDR3 length equals 15 residues. The V gene lost 5 bases and the J gene lost 4 bases, with 14 bases spanning the gap. Germline V gene data show CDR1 as SGHTA and CDR2 as FQGNSA. CDR3 residues: CASSPRTALNEKLFF. The CDR3 DNA reads TGTGCCAGCAGCCCCAGGACAGCCCTTAATGAAAAACTGTTTTTT.

The rearrangement uses TRBV18 and TRBJ2-5, with TRBD1 identical over 11 bases. With 6 bases clipped from V and 5 bases from J, the junction kept 20 bases outside the gene matches. The length of the CDR3 is 19 residues. Germline values: CDR1 KGHSH, CDR2 LQKENI. DNA of the CDR3: TGTGCCAGCTCCCGGAGGAATTTGGAGGACAGGGGGCCTCCGGAGACCCAGTACTTC. Its translation is CASSRRNLEDRGPPETQYF.

The gene calls are TRBV7-9 and TRBJ1-2; D may be TRBD1 (5 bases). The CDR3 has 13 residues. The germline V gene has CDR1 SEHNR and CDR2 FQNEAQ (reference sequence). Deletions cut 2 bases from V and 4 bases from J, with 8 bases between. The CDR3 coding sequence is TGTGCCAGCAGCTTACAGGGCGCCTATGGCTACACCTTC. This sequence encodes CASSLQGAYGYTF. Variable domain in full (rest from reference TRBV7-9 and TRBJ1-2): DTGVSQNPRHKITKRGQNVTFRCDPISEHNRLYWYRQTLGQGPEFLTYFQNEAQLEKSRLLSDRFSAERPKGSFSTLEIQRTEQGDSAMYLCASSLQGAYGYTFGSGTRLTVV.